This entry features one T cell receptor beta chain sequence. Use of 60 Vbeta and 13 Jbeta primers characterized the PCR. Sequencing was performed with immunoSEQ multiplex PCR; in TCRdb, only in-frame clones are kept and a portion is missing. The repertoire holds 150,000 or so clones, with about four fifths as singletons. The CDR3 extends over 15 amino acids. The J segment lost 0 bases and the V segment lost 2 bases, leaving 3 bases of the junction unmatched. Germline CDR1 reads SGDLS; CDR2 reads YYNGEE. This entry comes from a study of cytomegalovirus exposure and HLA in healthy donors. The V call is TRBV9, the J call TRBJ2-7, with 9 bases matching TRBD1. The sample comprised PBMCs. The receptor was derived from a man between 18 and 35 years old in good health and CMV-seronegative. This chain's CDR3 is CASSVGQGISYEQYF. The DNA of the CDR3 is TGTGCCAGCAGCGTCGGACAGGGGATCTCCTACGAGCAGTACTTC.